This T cell receptor (beta chain) was found in a study of Graves' ophthalmopathy and Graves' hyperthyroidism. Amplified material comprised TCR beta CDR3 regions derived from RNA transcripts. The first round was an RT-PCR with HTBI primers, and the second round was a multiplex PCR. TCRdb re-called the multiplex PCR reads through MiXCR, storing one row per CDR3 protein. Of 650,000 to 900,000 distinct CDR3 sequences listed, about 44% are singletons. The sample was peripheral blood. The clonotype comes from an adult man with Graves' ophthalmopathy.

CDR3 nucleotides: TGCAGTGCTAGATCCCGACAGCAGAACACTGAAGCTTTCTTT. The encoded protein is CSARSRQQNTEAFF. The chain links TRBV20-1 to TRBJ1-1, with D perhaps TRBD1 (5 bases). The CDR3 spans 14 residues. V dropped 2 bases and J dropped 1 base, with 11 bases sitting between them. Germline CDR1 is DFQATT and CDR2 is SNEGSKA (reference sequence).